These T cell receptor beta chains were read from a single sample in a study of radiotherapy plus CTLA-4 blockade in lung cancer. The table came from immunoSEQ multiplex PCR; TCRdb's copy has only in-frame clones and leaves some out. The sample has approximately 48,000 clones; 84% are singletons. This sample comprised peripheral blood, obtained from a patient treated with radiotherapy plus ipilimumab. The origin of the receptors is a human donor with non-small cell lung cancer whose response to radiotherapy plus ipilimumab could not be evaluated. Both conserved end residues are part of each CDR3. The D gene is left open where the match is weak. Not every row has a clone size; where given, it reads once, few, many or a size class.

j_call clone_size v_call d_call cdr3_aa cdr3_nt
TRBJ1-5 NA TRBV27 NA CASSLHGSNQPQHF TGTGCCAGCAGTTTACACGGTAGCAATCAGCCCCAGCATTTT
TRBJ2-4 NA TRBV7-2 NA CASSPYVGGAAKNIQYF TGTGCCAGCAGCCCCTACGTTGGGGGCGCGGCCAAAAACATTCAGTACTTC
TRBJ1-1 NA TRBV19 NA CASSIGGGTEAFF TGTGCCAGTAGTATAGGGGGAGGGACTGAAGCTTTCTTT
TRBJ2-1 NA TRBV18 NA CASSPFQYGNEQFF TGTGCCAGCTCACCATTCCAGTACGGGAATGAGCAGTTCTTC
TRBJ2-5 few TRBV29-1 TRBD1 CSVEVPQGGSETQYF TGCAGCGTTGAAGTCCCACAGGGGGGTTCAGAGACCCAGTACTTC
TRBJ2-1 NA TRBV28 TRBD2 CASSLSRAGWSSYNEQFF TGTGCCAGCAGTTTATCTCGAGCGGGATGGAGCTCCTACAATGAGCAGTTCTTC
TRBJ2-1 NA TRBV7-3 TRBD1 CASSRTGAYNEQFF TGTGCCAGCAGCAGGACAGGGGCCTACAATGAGCAGTTCTTC
TRBJ2-5 NA TRBV5-1 TRBD2 CASSPTSGREYQETQYF TGCGCCAGCAGTCCGACTAGCGGGAGGGAGTACCAAGAGACCCAGTACTTC
TRBJ2-7 NA TRBV7-3 NA CASSLIATRETGEQYF TGTGCCAGCAGCTTAATCGCTACAAGGGAAACAGGAGAGCAGTACTTC
TRBJ1-3 once TRBV28 NA CASIPPEGSSGNTIYF TGTGCCAGCATTCCACCCGAAGGGAGCTCTGGAAACACCATATATTTT
TRBJ2-3 NA TRBV7-9 TRBD1 CASSLAQGTDTQYF TGTGCCAGCAGCTTAGCACAGGGGACAGATACGCAGTATTTT
TRBJ2-2 NA TRBV6-6 NA CASSPSQGAGELFF TGTGCCAGCAGTCCATCACAGGGAGCCGGGGAGCTGTTTTTT
TRBJ2-7 once TRBV18 NA CASSQGYEQYF TGTGCCAGCTCGCAGGGCTACGAGCAGTACTTC
TRBJ2-1 NA TRBV7-3 TRBD1 CASSPRVGQGIHEQFF TGTGCCAGCAGCCCTCGTGTAGGACAGGGTATCCATGAGCAGTTCTTC
TRBJ1-6 NA TRBV28 NA CASSFMTDNSPLHF TGTGCCAGCAGTTTTATGACAGATAATTCACCCCTCCACTTT
TRBJ2-5 few TRBV7-8 TRBD2 CASSFFTGGRETQYF TGTGCCAGCAGCTTCTTTACGGGAGGGCGGGAGACCCAGTACTTC
TRBJ1-2 NA TRBV5-4 NA CASSLAYVDTGPGYGYTF TGTGCCAGCAGCTTGGCCTACGTCGACACAGGTCCGGGCTATGGCTACACCTTC
TRBJ1-3 NA TRBV5-3 NA CARSLEGVGNTIYF TGTGCCAGAAGCTTGGAAGGAGTTGGAAACACCATATATTTT
TRBJ1-1 NA TRBV7-2 NA CASSTRTPVNTEAFF TGTGCCAGCAGCACGAGGACACCTGTCAACACTGAAGCTTTCTTT
TRBJ2-5 NA TRBV7-3 TRBD2 CASSLTGGKETQYF TGTGCCAGCAGCTTAACGGGAGGGAAAGAGACCCAGTACTTC
TRBJ2-5 NA TRBV14 TRBD2 CASSRSGTSSETQYF TGTGCCAGCAGCCGCTCCGGGACTAGCTCAGAGACCCAGTACTTC
TRBJ2-3 NA TRBV28 TRBD1 CASSGRTGGGTDTQYF TGTGCCAGCAGTGGCCGGACAGGGGGCGGCACAGATACGCAGTATTTT
TRBJ2-7 NA TRBV5-1 NA CASSSQTGPYEQYF TGCGCCAGCAGCTCACAGACAGGACCCTACGAGCAGTACTTC
TRBJ2-7 NA TRBV30 NA CAWKKKGAGEQYF TGTGCCTGGAAAAAAAAGGGAGCAGGAGAGCAGTACTTC
TRBJ2-1 NA TRBV18 NA CASSPLTGSSSYNEQFF TGTGCCAGCTCACCCCTGACAGGCTCGAGCTCCTACAATGAGCAGTTCTTC
TRBJ2-2 NA TRBV27 NA CASSTTWYGELFF TGTGCCAGCAGTACCACTTGGTACGGGGAGCTGTTTTTT
TRBJ1-2 NA TRBV29-1 TRBD1 CSVTGTGGGLGGYTF TGCAGCGTTACCGGGACAGGGGGCGGGCTTGGGGGCTACACCTTC
TRBJ2-3 NA TRBV28 NA CASFRTASTDTQYF TGTGCCAGCTTCAGGACAGCTAGCACAGATACGCAGTATTTT
TRBJ2-3 NA TRBV10-3 NA CAISESRVGTDTQYF TGTGCCATCAGTGAGTCGAGGGTGGGGACAGATACGCAGTATTTT
TRBJ1-1 NA TRBV18 NA CASSSNIMNTEAFF TGTGCCAGCTCGTCGAACATCATGAACACTGAAGCTTTCTTT
TRBJ1-3 NA TRBV5-1 NA CASSTGTENTIYF TGCGCCAGCAGCACAGGGACGGAAAACACCATATATTTT
TRBJ2-7 NA TRBV28 NA CASSPPNNYEQYF TGTGCCAGCAGCCCCCCAAACAACTACGAGCAGTACTTC
TRBJ2-5 NA TRBV10-3 NA CAISQTSPYQYF TGTGCCATCAGTCAGACTAGTCCTTACCAGTACTTC
TRBJ2-1 once TRBV11-2 TRBD2 CASSLSGGYNEQFF TGTGCCAGCAGCTTAAGCGGGGGGTACAATGAGCAGTTCTTC
TRBJ1-1 NA TRBV5-1 NA CASRAGQSFVGDTEAFF TGCGCCAGCAGGGCGGGGCAATCCTTCGTTGGGGACACTGAAGCTTTCTTT
TRBJ2-7 once TRBV28 TRBD2 CASTSLGGNTYEQYF TGTGCCAGCACCTCCCTGGGGGGGAATACGTACGAGCAGTACTTC
TRBJ2-3 NA TRBV7-9 TRBD2 CASSLGRMGSGSTDTQYF TGTGCCAGCAGTTTAGGGAGGATGGGTAGCGGGAGCACAGATACGCAGTATTTT
TRBJ1-1 NA TRBV29-1 TRBD1 CSVALGQGNTEAFF TGCAGCGTTGCCCTGGGACAGGGGAACACTGAAGCTTTCTTT
TRBJ2-1 NA TRBV19 TRBD2 CASSMTSGGLDEQFF TGTGCCAGTAGTATGACTAGCGGGGGGTTGGATGAGCAGTTCTTC
TRBJ2-7 NA TRBV7-8 NA CASSLPPHYEQYF TGTGCCAGCAGCTTACCCCCCCACTACGAGCAGTACTTC
TRBJ2-7 NA TRBV9 TRBD2 CASSPAPTSGSSEQYF TGTGCCAGCAGCCCCGCCCCGACTAGCGGGAGTAGTGAGCAGTACTTC
TRBJ2-5 once TRBV5-1 NA CASTPSGRKETQYF TGCGCCAGCACCCCGAGCGGCAGGAAAGAGACCCAGTACTTC
TRBJ2-1 NA TRBV11-2 NA CASRSRRQASAINGDEQFF TGTGCCAGCAGGTCACGTCGCCAGGCTAGCGCGATTAACGGGGATGAGCAGTTCTTC
TRBJ1-3 NA TRBV15 NA CATSRASRGSGNTIYF TGTGCCACCAGCAGAGCCTCCAGGGGCTCTGGAAACACCATATATTTT
TRBJ1-1 NA TRBV29-1 NA CSVDVSAEAFF TGCAGCGTTGATGTTTCAGCTGAAGCTTTCTTT
TRBJ1-3 NA TRBV7-3 NA CASSLRHSPGNTIYF TGTGCCAGCAGCTTAAGACACAGCCCTGGAAACACCATATATTTT
TRBJ1-1 NA TRBV7-9 TRBD1 CASSFSGTGGNQDTEAFF TGTGCCAGCAGCTTCTCCGGGACAGGGGGCAATCAGGACACTGAAGCTTTCTTT
TRBJ1-2 NA TRBV28 TRBD1 CASSPRGTDYGYTF TGTGCCAGCAGTCCCAGGGGGACAGACTATGGCTACACCTTC
TRBJ1-1 NA TRBV28 NA CASRPLTEAFF TGTGCCAGCCGCCCTCTAACTGAAGCTTTCTTT
TRBJ1-2 NA TRBV9 NA CASSGSPTGQFTYGYTF TGTGCCAGCAGCGGCTCCCCCACAGGGCAGTTCACCTATGGCTACACCTTC
TRBJ1-5 NA TRBV28 NA CASSPRGYGRSNQPQHF TGTGCCAGCAGCCCCCGGGGGTATGGTCGAAGCAATCAGCCCCAGCATTTT
TRBJ1-1 NA TRBV7-6 TRBD1 CASSASRGMNTEAFF TGTGCCAGCAGCGCATCCAGGGGGATGAACACTGAAGCTTTCTTT
TRBJ2-2 NA TRBV4-3 TRBD1 CASSQGPGQGVSGELFF TGCGCCAGCAGCCAAGGTCCGGGACAGGGGGTCTCCGGGGAGCTGTTTTTT
TRBJ1-1 NA TRBV5-4 TRBD1 CASEQGARGGTEAFF TGTGCCAGCGAACAGGGGGCTCGAGGTGGCACTGAAGCTTTCTTT
TRBJ2-1 NA TRBV7-2 NA CASSLDSGGNEQFF TGTGCCAGCAGCTTGGACTCTGGGGGGAATGAGCAGTTCTTC
TRBJ1-1 NA TRBV11-2 TRBD1 CASSLVLWTGKGTEAFF TGTGCCAGCAGCTTAGTTCTATGGACAGGGAAGGGTACTGAAGCTTTCTTT
TRBJ1-2 NA TRBV28 NA CASSKLQGSPHYGYTF TGTGCCAGCAGTAAACTACAGGGTTCCCCCCACTATGGCTACACCTTC
TRBJ2-1 NA TRBV7-3 TRBD2 CASSLGLADYNEQFF TGTGCCAGCAGCTTAGGACTAGCGGACTACAATGAGCAGTTCTTC
TRBJ1-4 NA TRBV7-9 NA CASSPAGGEKLFF TGTGCCAGCAGCCCTGCCGGGGGTGAAAAACTGTTTTTT